The clone carrying this T cell receptor beta chain was seen a handful of times. Its cognate antigen is unknown. The data were taken from a study of cytomegalovirus exposure and HLA in healthy donors. Whole-study results and caveats: CMV antigen specificity of a few CMV-associated chains was confirmed in vitro. In a later analysis, TCR beta V- and J-gene trimming was associated with a missense DCLRE1C variant. Accurate prediction of HLA-A and HLA-B alleles (for most subjects) was reportedly achieved from TCR beta sequences.

This CDR3 is 13 amino acids long. V was cut by 5 bases and J by 5 bases, with 11 bases left in between. CDR1 is SGHTA and CDR2 is FQGNSA in the germline V gene. Unrecorded immune exposures were likely, despite nominal health at sampling. The PCR ran on 60 Vbeta and 13 Jbeta primers. Some clones are missing from TCRdb's copy, which holds only in-frame ones; the method was immunoSEQ multiplex PCR. In the table there are approximately 160,000 clones, around 77% of which are singletons. This TCR was sampled from a woman between 40 and 55 years old in good health and CMV-seronegative. The chain couples TRBV7-2 to TRBJ2-3; no clear D. The sequenced sample was PBMCs. CDR3 amino acids: CASSPETRDTQYF. CDR3 sequence (DNA): TGTGCCAGCAGCCCAGAAACAAGAGATACGCAGTATTTT. Based on the CDR3 plus reference TRBV7-2 and TRBJ2-3, the full variable domain is GAGVSQSPSNKVTEKGKDVELRCDPISGHTALYWYRQSLGQGLEFLIYFQGNSAPDKSGLPSDRFSAERTGGSVSTLTIQRTQQEDSAVYLCASSPETRDTQYFGPGTRLTVL.